The sequence of this T cell receptor (beta chain) was determined in a study of cytomegalovirus exposure and HLA in healthy donors (dated by TCRdb to the late 2010s). A note on the overall study: According to an earlier analysis of around 600 of the donors, about 170 million T cells yielded some 110 million unique TCR beta sequences and about 300 Gb of sequence data. An early release covering about 600 HLA-typed donors comprised approximately 290 gigabases of sequencing data and 85 million or so unique TCR sequences. Of the approximately 400 genotyped donors, approximately 83% fell in the genetic ancestry cluster associated with self-reported Caucasian donors. The study aimed to test whether signatures of past pathogen exposure could be identified by cataloging public T cell receptors. Using immunosequencing, the study profiled T cell repertoires from approximately 700 subjects and related those repertoires to cytomegalovirus serostatus. In addition to the first cohort of 650 to 800 subjects, a separate validation cohort of 120 different subjects was used. To predict cytomegalovirus infection status, the study combined high-throughput TCR immunosequencing, statistical association of individual TCRs with disease status, and machine learning. In a later analysis, previously published TCR beta repertoires from some 640 donors were re-analyzed and high-resolution HLA genotyping was added so that TCR occurrence patterns could be studied. In the later analysis, no new phenotypic data were used to find candidate immune exposures; instead, reliance was placed on TCR beta sequences and their occurrence across donors. To decide whether each TCR beta V gene segment behaved as functional or pseudogenic, an earlier analysis of 587 of the donors relied on high-throughput TCR beta sequencing. Donor age, sex, ethnicity and CMV serostatus were compiled together with the repertoire data. A later genetic analysis used genome-wide SNP genotypes for about three fifths of the roughly 700 donors, treating that subset as a discovery cohort. All discovery cohort repertoires had been generated using a single sequencing platform. HLA typing included class I and class II loci at four-digit resolution. Typing coverage varied by locus: roughly 620-640 donors for A, B, C, DRB1 and DQB1; approximately 500 for DQA1; about 570 for DPA1; approximately 490 for DPB1. Because of strong linkage in the cohort, roughly five DR-DQ haplotypes were treated as single units for association and clustering. Among about 360 genotyped donors of the cohort, an average of roughly 240,000 unique TCR beta nucleotide sequences were sequenced per donor, around 20% of them non-productive.

As concerns this clone: This clone's antigen is unknown. Base qualities are not recorded, but no much larger clone differs from it by a single base.

Overall results and qualifications from the work: It was suggested by the authors that the approach could potentially be generalized to other disease states and immunological phenotypes. A group of highly shared sequence variants was considered likely to be a technical artifact of the sequencing pipeline. In a later analysis, HLA-associated TCR beta chains showed more clonal expansion and lower generation probabilities than non-associated chains that were equally common. At a false discovery rate of 0.05, a later analysis linked some 18,000 TCR beta sequences to specific HLA alleles. A later analysis found that most CMV-associated TCR beta chains appeared HLA-restricted, with HLA associations seemingly driven largely by CMV exposure. Strong co-occurrence of HLA alleles, especially DR and DQ, made assigning TCR associations to individual alleles difficult. Presence/absence analyses assumed roughly uniform sequencing depth across donors, an assumption that may not hold. In both the original and validation cohorts, the classifier was reported to diagnose cytomegalovirus status with high specificity and sensitivity. An earlier analysis of 450 to 750 of the donors showed that most TCR beta V segments appeared in productive rearrangements either about 87% or about 30% of the time, which broadly matched IMGT annotations. A later analysis found that TCR association rates varied across HLA loci, with DRB1 alleles showing the most associated TCRs and HLA-C alleles the fewest. Because counts were too low, under 20 rarely observed V segments, including chromosome 9 orphons, were left out of the earlier analysis of several hundred of the donors. V-gene and J-gene trimming of TCR beta chains was associated with a missense DCLRE1C variant in a later genetic analysis, and the association was replicated in an independent cohort. HLA typing was unavailable for some donors at each locus, so association tests used only the typed subset. Across donors, most TCR sequences were observed very rarely, whereas some public TCRs were present in many individuals. CMV serostatus was the only immune exposure information available for the cohort. A further reported finding was that TCR beta sequences accurately predicted the HLA-A and HLA-B alleles for most subjects in the first cohort. In a later genetic analysis, fewer N-insertions in productive TCRs were reported among donors in an Asian-associated ancestry cluster than the roughly 710-donor mean. The cohort was sequenced for TCR beta chains only, and without alpha or paired-chain data the features that could be detected were limited. Linkage disequilibrium might explain the correlated functional status among segregating V segments, but an unknown experimental factor could not be ruled out. Three of the identified cytomegalovirus-associated TCR beta chains were confirmed in vitro to be specific for cytomegalovirus antigens. Several of the top co-occurrence clusters appeared to be linked to parvovirus B19, influenza, CMV and Epstein-Barr virus, according to a later analysis. The study gave a list of about 160 TCR beta chains associated with cytomegalovirus.

The cohort consisted of 670 or so healthy bone marrow donors. At the time of sampling, all cohort members were nominally healthy, though unrecorded immune exposures were likely present. The donor was CMV seronegative and was included in the group of 352 seronegative cohort members. Each donor provided a peripheral blood sample, and peripheral blood mononuclear cells were used for TCR beta sequencing. The Qiagen DNeasy Blood Extraction Kit was used to extract genomic DNA from the blood cell samples. Libraries were prepared through the immunoSEQ multiplex PCR assay. For the multiplex PCR, a mixture combining 60 forward primers for TCR Vbeta segments and 13 reverse primers for TCR Jbeta segments was used. Amplification of the CDR3 region of rearranged TCR beta genes was performed with a multiplex PCR assay on genomic DNA. The amplified TCR beta libraries were sequenced on the Illumina HiSeq System as 87-base-pair reads. As for the authors' bioinformatics: A later analysis counted approximately 84 million unique TCR beta chains across the 666 repertoires, and 9 million to 14 million of these chains were shared by at least two donors. A nearest-neighbor algorithm error-corrected the raw reads and collapsed the reads into unique sequences, merging closely related sequences to remove PCR and sequencing errors. CDR3 sequences were aligned to IMGT reference sequences to assign V, D and J gene segments. Each retained sequence needed at least a six-nucleotide match to both a V gene segment and a J gene segment. A rearrangement was called productive if the CDR3 had no stop codons and remained in frame with V and J, and every other rearrangement was called non-productive. Following IMGT convention, CDR3 was defined as the stretch from the second conserved V-encoded cysteine up to the conserved J-encoded phenylalanine. Sequences without an unambiguous match to a single V gene segment were excluded from the earlier analysis of approximately 600 of the donors. An earlier analysis of some 610 of the donors called V segments functional above 56.7% productive rearrangements and segregating when the between-donor standard deviation exceeded 5%. A statistical classification framework was developed to diagnose cytomegalovirus status using the catalog of TCR beta chain sequences. V and J gene assignment, in a later analysis, came from comparing TCR nucleotide sequences with IMGT/GENE-DB human TR gene sequences. Using the TCRdist pipeline, a later analysis assigned CDR3 sequences along with most-parsimonious VDJ recombination scenarios. In a later analysis, each TCR beta chain was defined by its CDR3 amino acid sequence together with its V-gene family, and reads lacking a unique V-gene family were excluded. As a way to deal with suspected cross-contamination and a sequencing artifact, a later analysis dropped 500 to 700 nucleotide sequences that were highly shared and had low generation probability. A later analysis calculated a clonal expansion index for each public chain from normalized within-repertoire ranks of inferred template counts. Generation probabilities in a later analysis came from a VDJ recombination model fitted to out-of-frame rearrangements, and those results were checked against IGoR. In a later analysis, TCR-TCR, TCR-HLA and TCR-CMV co-occurrence was scored with hypergeometric tests, and a repertoire-size bias correction was applied to TCR pairs. To estimate false discovery rates, a later analysis permuted the HLA or CMV assignments 20 times. In a later analysis, co-occurring TCRs were grouped with DBSCAN, and TCRdist sequence similarity was added when clustering was performed within HLA-allele-positive subsets. Co-occurrence clustering excluded repertoires with fewer than 30,000 or more than 120,000 public chains, plus five with anomalous nucleotide sharing. The table comes from immuneACCESS by way of TCRdb, which keeps in-frame sequences with V and J called. Part of the clones is missing from these tables; in studies checked, under half for an unresolved V gene and the rest for unknown reasons. The V and J calls and clone size are taken from that table; D and trimming were inferred from the DNA. The table for this sample lists over 200,000 clones; about 89% of them were counted only once. Of the sample, about 1% is held by the ten largest clones.

The receptor comes from a woman between 18 and 29 years old in good health and CMV-seronegative. Sequenced: PBMCs.

The CDR3 has the sequence CASSQLVRDEGYTF. The sequenced DNA: TGTGCCAGCAGCCAATTAGTCCGGGATGAAGGCTACACCTTC. The chain links TRBV14 with TRBJ1-2; no D gene is confidently identified. Including the terminal cysteine and phenylalanine, the CDR3 comprises 14 residues. The sequence is cut down to CDR3 DNA, 42 bases in frame from base 1. The germline V gene yields SGHDN for CDR1 and FVKESK for CDR2. Cut back by 2 bases and 8 bases, the V and J ends lie 15 bases apart.